The T cell receptor beta chain described here comes from a study of T cell responses to AZD1222 COVID-19 vaccine. The CDR3 has 15 residues. V was shortened by 3 bases and J by 7 bases, with 16 bases between the two germline ends. CDR1 ENHRY and CDR2 SYGVKD come from the germline V gene. Clones were read by immunoSEQ multiplex PCR, and TCRdb kept only the in-frame ones, dropping some. Of about 110,000 clones in the sample, about nine tenths were seen once. Sequenced here: peripheral blood, sampled on day 0 of AZD1222 vaccination. The sequence was collected from an adult in good health. The chain is built from TRBV10-3 and TRBJ1-5; D not certain. The CDR3 protein is CAISETVGVRQPQHF. DNA of the CDR3: TGTGCCATCAGTGAAACTGTTGGTGTCCGGCAGCCCCAGCATTTT.